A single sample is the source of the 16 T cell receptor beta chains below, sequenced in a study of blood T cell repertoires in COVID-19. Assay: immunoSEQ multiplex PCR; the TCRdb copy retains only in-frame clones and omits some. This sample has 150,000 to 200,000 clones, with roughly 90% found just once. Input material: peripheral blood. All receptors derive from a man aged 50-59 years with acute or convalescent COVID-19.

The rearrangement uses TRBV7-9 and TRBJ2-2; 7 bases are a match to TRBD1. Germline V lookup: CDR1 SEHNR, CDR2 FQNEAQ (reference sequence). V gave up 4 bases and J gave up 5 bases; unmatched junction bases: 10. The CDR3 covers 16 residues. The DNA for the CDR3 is TGTGCCAGCAGCTCCGGACAGGTGAAGTGGACCGGGGAGCTGTTTTTT. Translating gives CASSSGQVKWTGELFF.

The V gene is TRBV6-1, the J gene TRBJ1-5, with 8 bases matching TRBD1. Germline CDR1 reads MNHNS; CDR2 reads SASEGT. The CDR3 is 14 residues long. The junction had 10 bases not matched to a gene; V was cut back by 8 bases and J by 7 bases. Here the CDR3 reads CASVQGQGGQPQHF. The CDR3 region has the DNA TGTGCCAGCGTCCAAGGACAGGGCGGGCAGCCCCAGCATTTT.

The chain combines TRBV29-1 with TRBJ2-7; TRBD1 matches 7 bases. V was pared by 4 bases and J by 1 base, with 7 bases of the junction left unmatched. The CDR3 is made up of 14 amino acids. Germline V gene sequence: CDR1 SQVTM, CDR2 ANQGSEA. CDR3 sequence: CSVAGRGPSYEQYF. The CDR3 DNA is TGCAGCGTTGCAGGAAGGGGGCCTTCCTACGAGCAGTACTTC.

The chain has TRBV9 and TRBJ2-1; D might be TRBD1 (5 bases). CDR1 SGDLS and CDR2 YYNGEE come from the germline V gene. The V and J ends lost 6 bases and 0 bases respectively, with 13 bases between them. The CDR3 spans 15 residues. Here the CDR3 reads CASNLDSSSYNEQFF. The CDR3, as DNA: TGTGCCAGCAACCTAGACAGTAGCTCCTACAATGAGCAGTTCTTC.

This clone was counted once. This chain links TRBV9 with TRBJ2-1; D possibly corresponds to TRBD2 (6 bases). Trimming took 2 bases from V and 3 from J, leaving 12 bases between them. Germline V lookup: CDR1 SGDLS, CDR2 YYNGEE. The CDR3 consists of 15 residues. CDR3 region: CASSVRSSVYNEQFF. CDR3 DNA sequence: TGTGCCAGCAGCGTTCGCTCTAGCGTCTACAATGAGCAGTTCTTC.

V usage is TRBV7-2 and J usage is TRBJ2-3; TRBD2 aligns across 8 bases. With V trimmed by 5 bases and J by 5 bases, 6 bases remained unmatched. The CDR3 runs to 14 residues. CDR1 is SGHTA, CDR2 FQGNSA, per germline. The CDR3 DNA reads TGTGCCAGCAGCAAGCGGGGGAAGTTAGATACGCAGTATTTT. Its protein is CASSKRGKLDTQYF.

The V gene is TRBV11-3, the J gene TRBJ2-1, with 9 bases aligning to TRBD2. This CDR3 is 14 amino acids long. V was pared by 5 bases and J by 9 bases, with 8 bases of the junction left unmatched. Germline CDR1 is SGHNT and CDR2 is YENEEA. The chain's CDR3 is CASSRLAGIPEQFF. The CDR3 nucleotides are TGTGCCAGCAGCCGTCTAGCGGGAATTCCTGAGCAGTTCTTC. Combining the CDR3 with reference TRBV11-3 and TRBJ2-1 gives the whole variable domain EAGVVQSPRYKIIEKKQPVAFWCNPISGHNTLYWYLQNLGQGPELLIRYENEEAVDDSQLPKDRFSAERLKGVDSTLKIQPAELGDSAVYLCASSRLAGIPEQFFGPGTRLTVL.

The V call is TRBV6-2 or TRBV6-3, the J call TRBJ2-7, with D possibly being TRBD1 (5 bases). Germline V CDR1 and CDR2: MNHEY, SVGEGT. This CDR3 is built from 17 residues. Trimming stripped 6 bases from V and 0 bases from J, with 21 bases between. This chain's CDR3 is CASSHTLGQTLSYEQYV. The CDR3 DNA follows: TGTGCCAGCAGCCATACGCTTGGACAAACCCTCTCCTACGAGCAGTACGTC.

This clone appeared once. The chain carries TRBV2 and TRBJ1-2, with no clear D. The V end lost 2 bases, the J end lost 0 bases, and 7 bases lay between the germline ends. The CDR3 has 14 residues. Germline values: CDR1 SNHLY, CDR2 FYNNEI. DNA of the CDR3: TGTGCCAGCAGTGAACAGTTTTCTAACTATGGCTACACCTTC. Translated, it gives CASSEQFSNYGYTF. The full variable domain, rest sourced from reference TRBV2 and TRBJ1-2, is EPEVTQTPSHQVTQMGQEVILRCVPISNHLYFYWYRQILGQKVEFLVSFYNNEISEKSEIFDDQFSVERPDGSNFTLKIRSTKLEDSAMYFCASSEQFSNYGYTFGSGTRLTVV.

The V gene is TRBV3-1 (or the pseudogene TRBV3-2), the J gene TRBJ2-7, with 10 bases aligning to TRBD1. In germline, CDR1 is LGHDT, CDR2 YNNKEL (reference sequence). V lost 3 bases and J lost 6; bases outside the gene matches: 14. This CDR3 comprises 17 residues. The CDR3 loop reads CASSHPRDRGFLGEQYF. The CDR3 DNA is TGTGCCAGCAGCCATCCCCGGGACAGGGGCTTTCTGGGCGAGCAGTACTTC.

This chain's CDR3 is CSVAGGLAGGPTDTQYF. Here the CDR3 DNA reads TGCAGCGTTGCAGGAGGGTTAGCGGGAGGGCCGACAGATACGCAGTATTTT. This chain joins TRBV29-1 and TRBJ2-3; 11 bases line up with TRBD2. Germline assignment: CDR1 SQVTM and CDR2 ANQGSEA. The ends lost 4 bases at V and 3 bases at J; junction bases unmatched: 12. CDR3 length: 17 residues.

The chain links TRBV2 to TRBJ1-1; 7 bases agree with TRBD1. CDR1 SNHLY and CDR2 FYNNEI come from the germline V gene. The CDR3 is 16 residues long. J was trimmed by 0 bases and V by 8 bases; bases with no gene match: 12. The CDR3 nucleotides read TGTGCCAGCTCGGGACAGCCGCTTTTCATGAACACTGAAGCTTTCTTT. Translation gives CASSGQPLFMNTEAFF.

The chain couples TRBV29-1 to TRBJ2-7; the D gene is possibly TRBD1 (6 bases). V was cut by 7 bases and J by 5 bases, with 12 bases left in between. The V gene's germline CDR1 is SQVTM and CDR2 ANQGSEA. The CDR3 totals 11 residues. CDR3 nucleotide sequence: TGCAGCGCTATCCACAGGGACGAGCAGTACTTC. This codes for CSAIHRDEQYF.

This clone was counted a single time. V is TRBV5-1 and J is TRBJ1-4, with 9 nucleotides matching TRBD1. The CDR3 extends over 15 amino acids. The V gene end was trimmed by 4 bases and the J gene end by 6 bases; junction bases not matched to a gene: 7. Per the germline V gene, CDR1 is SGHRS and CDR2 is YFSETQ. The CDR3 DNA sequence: TGCGCCAGCAGCACCGGACAGGGGCACGATGAAAAACTGTTTTTT. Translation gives CASSTGQGHDEKLFF.

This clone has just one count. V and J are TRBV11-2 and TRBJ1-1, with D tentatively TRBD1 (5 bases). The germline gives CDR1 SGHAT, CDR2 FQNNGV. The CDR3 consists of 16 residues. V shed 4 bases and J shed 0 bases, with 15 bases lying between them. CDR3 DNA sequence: TGTGCCAGCAGCTCGAGAGGGGCGGGGATGAACACTGAAGCTTTCTTT. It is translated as CASSSRGAGMNTEAFF.

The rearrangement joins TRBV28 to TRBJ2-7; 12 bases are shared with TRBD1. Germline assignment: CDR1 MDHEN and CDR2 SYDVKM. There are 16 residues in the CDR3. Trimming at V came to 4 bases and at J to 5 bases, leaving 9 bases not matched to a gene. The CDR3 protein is CASSSRDRGPYHEQYF. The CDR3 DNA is TGTGCCAGCAGTTCTCGGGACAGGGGGCCTTACCACGAGCAGTACTTC.